This T cell receptor (beta chain) was found in a study of blood T cell repertoires in COVID-19. Background on the study: There were acute and convalescent COVID-19 samples, and they came from the United States, Italy and Spain.

The CDR3 contains 13 residues. Germline values: CDR1 LNHDA, CDR2 SQIVND (reference sequence). V lost 7 bases to trimming and J lost 4 bases; unmatched junction nucleotides: 5. Using immunoSEQ multiplex PCR, the repertoire was profiled, and TCRdb retains in-frame clones only, with some absent. The profile shows approximately 300,000 clones, about 92% of them singletons. The source of this sequence is a man aged 60 to 75 who had recovered from COVID-19. V and J are TRBV19 and TRBJ1-2, with TRBD1 matching over 8 bases. The sample comprised PBMCs or T cells enriched from blood (not recorded which). For the CDR3, the DNA is TGTGCCAGTACCCCAACAGGGGGCTATGGCTACACCTTC. This codes for CASTPTGGYGYTF. Full variable domain (missing parts from reference TRBV19 and TRBJ1-2): DGGITQSPKYLFRKEGQNVTLSCEQNLNHDAMYWYRQDPGQGLRLIYYSQIVNDFQKGDIAEGYSVSREKKESFPLTVTSAQKNPTAFYLCASTPTGGYGYTFGSGTRLTVV.